This T cell receptor (beta chain) was sequenced during a study of blood T cells in healthy people across ages. The germline gives CDR1 MNHNS, CDR2 SASEGT. There are 13 residues in the CDR3. Trimming left V 8 bases short and J 5 bases short, with 15 bases between. Sample-barcoded 5' priming and a J-beta primer mix drove a second PCR of 7 to 11 cycles. TCRdb redid the calling of the 5' RACE reads with MiXCR, one entry per CDR3 protein. The sample has about 650,000 distinct CDR3 sequences; roughly 32% are singletons. The genes are TRBV6-1 and TRBJ2-5; D remains ambiguous. The clonotype originates from a woman older than 75 in good health. The sample consisted of blood. The DNA of the CDR3 is TGTGCCAGCGGCAACCTGGGTGAGGAGACCCAGTACTTC. Translating gives CASGNLGEETQYF.